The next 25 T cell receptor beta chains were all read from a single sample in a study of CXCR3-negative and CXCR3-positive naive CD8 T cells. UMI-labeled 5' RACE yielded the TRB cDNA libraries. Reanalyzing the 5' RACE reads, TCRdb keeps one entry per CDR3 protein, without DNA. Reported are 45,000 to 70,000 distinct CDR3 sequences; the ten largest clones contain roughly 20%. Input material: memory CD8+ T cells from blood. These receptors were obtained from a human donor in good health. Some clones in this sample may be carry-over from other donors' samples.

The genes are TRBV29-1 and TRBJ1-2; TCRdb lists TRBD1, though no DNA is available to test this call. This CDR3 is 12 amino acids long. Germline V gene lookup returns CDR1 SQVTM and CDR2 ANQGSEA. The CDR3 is CSVPGTALGYTF.

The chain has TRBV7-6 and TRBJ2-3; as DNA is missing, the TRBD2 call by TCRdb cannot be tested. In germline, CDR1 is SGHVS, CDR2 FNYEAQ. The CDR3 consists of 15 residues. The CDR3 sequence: CASSLAGSGVDTQYF.

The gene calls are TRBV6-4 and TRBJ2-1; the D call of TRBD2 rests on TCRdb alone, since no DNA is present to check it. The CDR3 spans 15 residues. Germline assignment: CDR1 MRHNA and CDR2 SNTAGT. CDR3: CASSDLAGGPNEQFF.

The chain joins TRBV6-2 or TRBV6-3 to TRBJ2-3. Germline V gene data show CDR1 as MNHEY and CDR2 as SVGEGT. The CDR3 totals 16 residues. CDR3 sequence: CASSYSTGFSTDTQYF.

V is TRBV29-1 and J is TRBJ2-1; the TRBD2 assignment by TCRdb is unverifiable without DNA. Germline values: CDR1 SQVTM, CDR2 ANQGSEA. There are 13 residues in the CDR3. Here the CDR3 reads CSVGGTSVDEQFF.

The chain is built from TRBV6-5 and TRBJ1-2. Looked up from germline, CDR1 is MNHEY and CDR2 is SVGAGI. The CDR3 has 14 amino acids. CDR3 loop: CASSSSGGNYGYTF.

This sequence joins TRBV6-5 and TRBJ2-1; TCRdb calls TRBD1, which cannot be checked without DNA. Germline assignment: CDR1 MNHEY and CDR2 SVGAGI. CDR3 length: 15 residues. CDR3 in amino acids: CASSSAPESYNEQFF.

This CDR3 reads CASSPTAIQETQYF. The chain carries TRBV4-1 and TRBJ2-5. The CDR3 is 14 residues long. The V gene's germline CDR1 is MGHRA and CDR2 YSYEKL.

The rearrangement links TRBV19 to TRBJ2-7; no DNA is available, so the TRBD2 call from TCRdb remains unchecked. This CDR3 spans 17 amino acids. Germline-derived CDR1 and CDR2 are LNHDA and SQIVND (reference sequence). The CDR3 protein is CASSIDSGAGGTYEQYF.

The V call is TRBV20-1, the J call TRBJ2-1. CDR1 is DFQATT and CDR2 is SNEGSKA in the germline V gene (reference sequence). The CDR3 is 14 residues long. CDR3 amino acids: CSAHGGSDYNDQFF.

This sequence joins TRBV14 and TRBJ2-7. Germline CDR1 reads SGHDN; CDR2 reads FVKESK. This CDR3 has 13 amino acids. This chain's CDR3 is CASSQDLGSEQYF. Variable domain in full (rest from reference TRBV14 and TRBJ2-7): EAGVTQFPSHSVIEKGQTVTLRCDPISGHDNLYWYRRVMGKEIKFLLHFVKESKQDESGMPNNRFLAERTGGTYSTLKVQPAELEDSGVYFCASSQDLGSEQYFGPGTRLTVT.

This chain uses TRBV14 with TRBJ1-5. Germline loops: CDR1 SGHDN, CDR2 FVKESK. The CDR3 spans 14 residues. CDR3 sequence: CASSPLGSNQPQHF.

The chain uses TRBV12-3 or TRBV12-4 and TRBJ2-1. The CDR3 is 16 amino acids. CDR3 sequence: CASSPLAGSSYNEQFF.

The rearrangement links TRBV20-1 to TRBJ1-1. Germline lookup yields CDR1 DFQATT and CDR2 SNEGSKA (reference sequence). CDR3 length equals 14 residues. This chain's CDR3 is CSASRRDYGTEAFF.

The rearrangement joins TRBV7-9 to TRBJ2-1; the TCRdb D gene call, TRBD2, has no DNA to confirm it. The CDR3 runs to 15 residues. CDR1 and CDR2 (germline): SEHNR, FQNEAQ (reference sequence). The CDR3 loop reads CASSFNPSHLNEQFF.

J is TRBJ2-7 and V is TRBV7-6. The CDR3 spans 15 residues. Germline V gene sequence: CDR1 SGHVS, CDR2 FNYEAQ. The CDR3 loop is CASSLAPDQYYEQYF.

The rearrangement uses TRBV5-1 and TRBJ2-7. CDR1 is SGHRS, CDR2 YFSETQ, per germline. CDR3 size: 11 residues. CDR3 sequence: CASEVGGEQYF.

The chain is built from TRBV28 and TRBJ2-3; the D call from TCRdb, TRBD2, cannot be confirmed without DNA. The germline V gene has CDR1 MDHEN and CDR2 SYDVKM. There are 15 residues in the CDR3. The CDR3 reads CASSPIKGPTDTQYF.

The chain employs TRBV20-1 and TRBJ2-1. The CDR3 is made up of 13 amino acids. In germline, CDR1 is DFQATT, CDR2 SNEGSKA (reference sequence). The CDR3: CSARTSSYNEQFF.

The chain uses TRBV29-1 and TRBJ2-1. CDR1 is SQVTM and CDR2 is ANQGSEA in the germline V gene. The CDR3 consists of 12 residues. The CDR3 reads CSVVDQYNEQFF.

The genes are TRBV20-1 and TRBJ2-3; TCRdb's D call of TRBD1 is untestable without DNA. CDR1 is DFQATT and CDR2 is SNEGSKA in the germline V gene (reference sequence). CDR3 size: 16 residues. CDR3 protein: CSADVRTEASTDTQYF.

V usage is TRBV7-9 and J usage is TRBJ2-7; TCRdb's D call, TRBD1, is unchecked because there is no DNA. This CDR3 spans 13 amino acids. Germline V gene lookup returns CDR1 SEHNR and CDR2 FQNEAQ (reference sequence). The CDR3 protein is CASSLAGGYEQYF.

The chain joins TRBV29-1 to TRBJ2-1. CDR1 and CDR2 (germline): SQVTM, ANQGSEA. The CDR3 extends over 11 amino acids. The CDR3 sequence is CSGRSNNEQFF.

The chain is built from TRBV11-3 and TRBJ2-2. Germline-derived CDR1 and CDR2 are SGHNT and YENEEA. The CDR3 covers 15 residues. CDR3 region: CASSLRQRNTGELFF.

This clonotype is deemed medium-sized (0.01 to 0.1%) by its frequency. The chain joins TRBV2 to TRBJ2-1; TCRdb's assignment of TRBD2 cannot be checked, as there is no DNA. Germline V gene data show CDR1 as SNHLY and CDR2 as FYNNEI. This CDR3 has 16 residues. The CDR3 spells CASSERGLGTYNEQFF.